The TCR beta chain described here comes from a study of cytomegalovirus exposure and HLA in healthy donors. Study details: The Caucasian-associated ancestry cluster held over 65% of over 350 genotyped donors.

Trimming cost V 3 bases and J 9 bases, with 15 bases left between them. Germline CDR1 and CDR2: MNHNS and SASEGT. The CDR3 length is 14 residues. The study, taken as a whole, reports: Associated with HLA alleles at 0.05 false discovery rate in a later analysis were approximately 17,000 TCR beta sequences. On later analysis, the bulk of CMV-associated TCR beta chains appeared to be HLA-restricted.

As to this clone: Its antigen remains unknown.

PCR was performed using 60 Vbeta and 13 Jbeta primers. Using immunoSEQ multiplex PCR, the repertoire was profiled, and TCRdb retains in-frame clones only, with some absent. Of more than 110,000 clones detected, 60% to 85% appear once; the ten largest clones hold more than 0.75%. The sequencing input was PBMCs. The TCR was taken from a man younger than 35 in good health and CMV-seronegative. V and J are TRBV6-1 and TRBJ1-3; no firm D call. CDR3 loop: CASSDGISGGTIYF. DNA of the CDR3: TGTGCCAGCAGTGACGGGATTTCAGGTGGCACCATATATTTT.